This T cell receptor (beta chain) was documented in a study of T cell responses to AZD1222 COVID-19 vaccine. Study-wide results and caveats: Baseline serology detected seropositivity in only five to seven AZD1222 recipients. Donor demographics were predominantly white British with a female majority; clonal diversity may be underestimated.

Trimming took off 4 bases at V and 3 bases at J, with 23 bases between the two ends. The germline gives CDR1 SGHNT, CDR2 YENEEA. The CDR3 extends over 18 amino acids. Repertoires were generated with immunoSEQ multiplex PCR, while TCRdb's copy carries only in-frame clones and drops some. The table records 90,000 to 130,000 clones, over 90% of them present only once. This clone came up once. What it binds is unknown. Second-dose intervals of approximately 4 or approximately 12 weeks were pooled. This chain connects TRBV11-3 to TRBJ2-3; TRBD1 might be the D (5 bases). This TCR was sampled from an adult who received the AZD1222 COVID-19 vaccine. This specimen was peripheral blood, taken 28 days after the second AZD1222 dose. CDR3 DNA sequence: TGTGCCAGCAGCTCCGGTGTGGTGGGCAGGGTGGCGACAGATACGCAGTATTTT. Protein: CASSSGVVGRVATDTQYF.